The clone carrying this TCR beta chain was recorded only once. Germline V gene data show CDR1 as MNHEY and CDR2 as SVGEGT. The CDR3 covers 13 residues. The V end lost 6 bases, the J end lost 4 bases, and 12 bases lay between the germline ends. Clones were read by immunoSEQ multiplex PCR, and TCRdb kept only the in-frame ones, dropping some. The repertoire holds over 70,000 clones, with roughly 89% as singletons. The data were taken from a study of control samples from healthy donors and cancer patients. Sequenced material: blood. The V call is TRBV6-2 or TRBV6-3, the J call TRBJ1-1; possible D gene TRBD1, 6 bases. This receptor was identified in an older woman in good health. CDR3 DNA sequence: TGTGCCAGCAGCCTAGGGGGTCTCACTGAAGCTTTCTTT. Its translation: CASSLGGLTEAFF.